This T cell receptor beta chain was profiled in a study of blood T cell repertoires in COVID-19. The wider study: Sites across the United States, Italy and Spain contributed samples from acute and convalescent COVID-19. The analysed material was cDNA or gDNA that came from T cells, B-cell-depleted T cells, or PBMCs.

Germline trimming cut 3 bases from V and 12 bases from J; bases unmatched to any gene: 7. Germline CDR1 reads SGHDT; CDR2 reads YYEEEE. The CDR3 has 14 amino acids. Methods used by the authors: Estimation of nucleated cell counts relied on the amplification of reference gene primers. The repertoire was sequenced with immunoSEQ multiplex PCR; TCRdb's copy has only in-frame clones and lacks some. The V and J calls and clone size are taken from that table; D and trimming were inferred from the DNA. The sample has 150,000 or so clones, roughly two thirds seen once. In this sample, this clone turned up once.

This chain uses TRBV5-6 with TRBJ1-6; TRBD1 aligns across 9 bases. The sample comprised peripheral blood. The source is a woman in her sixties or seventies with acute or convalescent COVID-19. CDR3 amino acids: CASSYGTGSRPLHF. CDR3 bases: TGTGCCAGCAGCTACGGGACAGGGTCACGACCCCTCCACTTT.